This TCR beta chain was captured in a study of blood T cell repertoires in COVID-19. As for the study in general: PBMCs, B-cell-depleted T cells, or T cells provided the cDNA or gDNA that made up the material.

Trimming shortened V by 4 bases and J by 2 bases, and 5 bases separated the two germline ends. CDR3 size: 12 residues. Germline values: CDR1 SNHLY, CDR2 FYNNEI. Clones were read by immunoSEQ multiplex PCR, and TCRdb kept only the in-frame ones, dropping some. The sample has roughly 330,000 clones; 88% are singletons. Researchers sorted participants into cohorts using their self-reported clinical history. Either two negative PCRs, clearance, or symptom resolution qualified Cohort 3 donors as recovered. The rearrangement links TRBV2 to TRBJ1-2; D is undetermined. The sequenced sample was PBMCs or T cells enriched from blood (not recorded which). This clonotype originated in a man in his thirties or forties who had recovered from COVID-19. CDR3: CASSVRNYGYTF. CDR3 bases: TGTGCCAGCAGTGTACGGAACTATGGCTACACCTTC.